This T cell receptor beta chain was identified during a study of T cells in Graves' hyperthyroidism and ophthalmopathy. There are many counts of this clonotype. V was shortened by 4 bases and J by 7 bases, with 22 bases between the two germline ends. The CDR3 has 16 residues. Amplification targeted TCR beta CDR3 regions from RNA transcripts. TCR CDR3 underwent first-round RT-PCR with the HTBI primer set. TCRdb used MiXCR to reprocess the multiplex PCR reads, holding one entry per CDR3 protein. Of around 500,000 distinct CDR3 sequences listed, 13% to 15% are singletons. The sequenced sample was blood. The TCR comes from a young woman with Graves' hyperthyroidism. The chain is built from TRBV12-3 or TRBV12-4 and TRBJ1-2, with D perhaps matching TRBD1 (5 bases). CDR3 sequence: CASSSRARRSRAGYTF. CDR3 nucleotides: TGTGCCAGCAGTTCGAGGGCACGACGGAGCAGGGCTGGCTACACCTTC.